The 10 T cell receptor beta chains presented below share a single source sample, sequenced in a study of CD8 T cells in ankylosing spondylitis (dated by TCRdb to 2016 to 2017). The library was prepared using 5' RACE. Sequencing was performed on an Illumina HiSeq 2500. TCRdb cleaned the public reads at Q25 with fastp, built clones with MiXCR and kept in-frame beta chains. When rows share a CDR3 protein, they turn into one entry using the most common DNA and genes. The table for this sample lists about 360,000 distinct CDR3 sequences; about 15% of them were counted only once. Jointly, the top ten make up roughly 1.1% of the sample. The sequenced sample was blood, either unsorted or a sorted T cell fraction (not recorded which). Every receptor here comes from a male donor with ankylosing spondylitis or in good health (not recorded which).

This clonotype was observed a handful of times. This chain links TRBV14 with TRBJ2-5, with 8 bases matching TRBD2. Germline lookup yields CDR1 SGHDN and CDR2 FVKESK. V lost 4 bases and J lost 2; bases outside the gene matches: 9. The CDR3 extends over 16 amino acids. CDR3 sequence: CASSRLGAGDQETQYF. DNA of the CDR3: TGTGCCAGCAGCCGATTGGGAGCGGGGGATCAAGAGACCCAGTACTTC.

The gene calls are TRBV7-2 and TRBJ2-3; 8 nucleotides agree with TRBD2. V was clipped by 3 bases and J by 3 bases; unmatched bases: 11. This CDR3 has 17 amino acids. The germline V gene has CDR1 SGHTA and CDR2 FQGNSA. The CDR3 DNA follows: TGTGCCAGCAGCTTTCGTCGACTAGCGACTGGGACAGATACGCAGTATTTT. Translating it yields CASSFRRLATGTDTQYF.

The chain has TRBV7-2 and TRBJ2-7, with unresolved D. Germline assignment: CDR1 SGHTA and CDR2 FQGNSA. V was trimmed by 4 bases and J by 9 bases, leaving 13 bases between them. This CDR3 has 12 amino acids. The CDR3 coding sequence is TGTGCCAGCAGCTCCTCTACCCTCGGGCAGTACTTC. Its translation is CASSSSTLGQYF. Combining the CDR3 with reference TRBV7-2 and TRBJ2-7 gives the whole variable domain GAGVSQSPSNKVTEKGKDVELRCDPISGHTALYWYRQSLGQGLEFLIYFQGNSAPDKSGLPSDRFSAERTGGSVSTLTIQRTQQEDSAVYLCASSSSTLGQYFGPGTRLTVT.

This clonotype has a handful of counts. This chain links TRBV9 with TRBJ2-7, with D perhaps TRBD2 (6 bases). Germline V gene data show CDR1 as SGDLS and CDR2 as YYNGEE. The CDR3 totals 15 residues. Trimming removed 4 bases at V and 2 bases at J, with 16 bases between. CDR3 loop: CASSTLPGVPYEQYF. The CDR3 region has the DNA TGTGCCAGCAGCACCCTACCGGGGGTACCCTACGAGCAGTACTTC.

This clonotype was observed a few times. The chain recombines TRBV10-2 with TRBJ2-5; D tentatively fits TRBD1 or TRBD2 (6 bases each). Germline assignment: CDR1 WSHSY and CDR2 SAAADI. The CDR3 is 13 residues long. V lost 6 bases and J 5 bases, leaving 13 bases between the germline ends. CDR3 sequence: CASRDSLAETQYF. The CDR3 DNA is TGCGCCAGCAGGGACAGCCTAGCGGAGACCCAGTACTTC.

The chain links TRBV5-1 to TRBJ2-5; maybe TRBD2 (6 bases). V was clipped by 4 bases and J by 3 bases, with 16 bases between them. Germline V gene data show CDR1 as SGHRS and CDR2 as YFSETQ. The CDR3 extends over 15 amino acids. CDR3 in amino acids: CASSILTGAEETQYF. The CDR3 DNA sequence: TGCGCCAGCAGCATTCTGACGGGAGCGGAAGAGACCCAGTACTTC.

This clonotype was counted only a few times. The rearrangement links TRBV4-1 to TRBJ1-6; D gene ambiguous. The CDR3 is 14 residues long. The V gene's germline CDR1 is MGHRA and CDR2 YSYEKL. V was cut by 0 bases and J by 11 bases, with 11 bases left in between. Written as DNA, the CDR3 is TGCGCCAGCAGCCAAGATGGTCTCGGGGCACCCCTCCACTTT. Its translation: CASSQDGLGAPLHF.

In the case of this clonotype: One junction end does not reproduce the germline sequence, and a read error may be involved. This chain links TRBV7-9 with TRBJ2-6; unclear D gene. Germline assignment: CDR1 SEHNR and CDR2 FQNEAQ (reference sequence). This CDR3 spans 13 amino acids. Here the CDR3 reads CASQTSRANVLTF. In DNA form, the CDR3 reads TGTGCCAGTCAGACCTCTAGGGCCAACGTCCTGACTTTC.

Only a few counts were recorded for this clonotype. The CDR3 spells CASGPFGTSSNQPQHF. The CDR3 bases are TGTGCCAGCGGCCCATTCGGGACAAGTAGCAATCAGCCCCAGCATTTT. The chain carries TRBV12-3 or TRBV12-4 and TRBJ1-5, with D perhaps TRBD1 (6 bases). Trimming removed 8 bases at V and 0 bases at J, with 17 bases between. The CDR3 is 16 amino acids.

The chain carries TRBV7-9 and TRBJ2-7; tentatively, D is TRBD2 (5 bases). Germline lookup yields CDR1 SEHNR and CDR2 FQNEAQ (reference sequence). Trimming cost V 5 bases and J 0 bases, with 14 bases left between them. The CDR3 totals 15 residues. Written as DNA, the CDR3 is TGTGCCAGCAGCAGCCTGTCGGGGTACTCCTACGAGCAGTACTTC. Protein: CASSSLSGYSYEQYF.